These 24 T cell receptor beta chains share one sample of origin, sequenced in a study of a mutant IDH1 vaccine in newly diagnosed glioma. Repertoires were generated with immunoSEQ multiplex PCR, while TCRdb's copy carries only in-frame clones and drops some. Of 90,000 to 100,000 clones listed, 70% to 90% are singletons. Time point: baseline, week 1 (first vaccination visit). Treatment specified: pre-vaccination baseline after standard-of-care therapy. Sequenced here: PBMCs, sampled from a glioma patient treated with radiotherapy, temozolomide or both. Source of these receptors: a woman in her forties or fifties with glioma.

This chain joins TRBV6-1 and TRBJ2-1; TRBD1 or TRBD2 may be the D gene (5 bases each). Trimming took 4 bases from V and 0 from J, leaving 10 bases between them. Looked up from germline, CDR1 is MNHNS and CDR2 is SASEGT. The CDR3 covers 15 residues. This CDR3 is CASSAGRVSYNEQFF. DNA of the CDR3: TGTGCCAGCAGTGCGGGGCGGGTCTCCTACAATGAGCAGTTCTTC.

The rearrangement joins TRBV14 to TRBJ1-4; unclear D gene. The CDR3 totals 15 residues. V lost 2 bases and J 8 bases, leaving 15 bases between the germline ends. Germline CDR1 SGHDN, CDR2 FVKESK. CDR3 sequence reads: CASSQPGRPVEKLFF. As DNA, the CDR3 is TGTGCCAGCAGCCAACCGGGGAGGCCGGTGGAAAAACTGTTTTTT.

This clone has only one observation. J is TRBJ2-7 and V is TRBV19; TRBD1 is a possible D gene (5 bases). In germline, CDR1 is LNHDA, CDR2 SQIVND (reference sequence). The V and J ends lost 8 bases and 2 bases respectively, with 16 bases between them. The CDR3 is made up of 14 amino acids. The CDR3 DNA is TGTGCCAGTGGCCCTGTGGGGCCCACCTACGAGCAGTACTTC. Amino acids: CASGPVGPTYEQYF.

The V call is TRBV6-5, the J call TRBJ1-2, with 7 nucleotides matching TRBD1. The CDR3 contains 16 residues. The trim removed 2 bases at V and 3 bases at J, leaving 9 bases unmatched. Germline V lookup: CDR1 MNHEY, CDR2 SVGAGI. CDR3 nucleotides: TGTGCCAGCAGTTACAGGGACAGACCCGGTGACTATGGCTACACCTTC. Translated, it gives CASSYRDRPGDYGYTF.

J is TRBJ2-6 and V is TRBV9; D call uncertain. The CDR3 consists of 16 residues. Trimming removed 3 bases from V and 2 bases from J, with 12 bases in between. Germline V gives CDR1 SGDLS, CDR2 YYNGEE. CDR3 protein: CASSAQIGPGANVLTF. For the CDR3, the DNA is TGTGCCAGCAGCGCCCAGATTGGGCCTGGGGCCAACGTCCTGACTTTC.

The gene calls are TRBV29-1 and TRBJ1-1; 7 bases match TRBD1. The length of the CDR3 is 12 residues. CDR1 is SQVTM, CDR2 ANQGSEA, per germline. After removal of 4 bases from V and 5 bases from J, the junction contained 4 bases not matched to a gene. CDR3 region: CSVARGYTEAFF. CDR3 DNA: TGCAGCGTTGCCAGGGGGTATACTGAAGCTTTCTTT.

The CDR3 reads CAWRASGGGQPQHF. The CDR3 nucleotides read TGTGCCTGGAGGGCCAGTGGGGGCGGTCAGCCCCAGCATTTT. The chain couples TRBV30 to TRBJ1-5; a weak D match, TRBD1 (6 bases). V lost 3 bases and J 6 bases, leaving 15 bases between the germline ends. Germline V gives CDR1 GTSNPN, CDR2 SVGIG (reference sequence). The CDR3 totals 14 residues.

The rearrangement uses TRBV5-5 and TRBJ2-7, with 8 positions matching TRBD1. This CDR3 region has 15 residues. V lost 3 bases and J lost 4; bases outside the gene matches: 9. CDR1 is SGHKS and CDR2 is YYEKEE in the germline V gene (reference sequence). The CDR3 sequence: CASSSPRTGLYEQYF. The CDR3 nucleotides read TGTGCCAGCAGCTCACCCAGGACAGGGCTATACGAGCAGTACTTC. Variable domain in full (rest from reference TRBV5-5 and TRBJ2-7): DAGVTQSPTHLIKTRGQQVTLRCSPISGHKSVSWYQQVLGQGPQFIFQYYEKEERGRGNFPDRFSARQFPNYSSELNVNALLLGDSALYLCASSSPRTGLYEQYFGPGTRLTVT.

The CDR3 DNA reads as TGTGCCAGCAGCTTTTATACGGGACAGGGAAGGTCCGAGCAGTACTTC. It yields the protein CASSFYTGQGRSEQYF. This rearrangement joins TRBV11-2 to TRBJ2-7; 9 nucleotides match TRBD1. The CDR3 is made up of 16 amino acids. CDR1 and CDR2 from the germline V gene are SGHAT and FQNNGV. With V trimmed by 3 bases and J by 6 bases, 12 bases remained unmatched.

The chain is built from TRBV25-1 and TRBJ1-6; D uncertain. Germline values: CDR1 MGHDK, CDR2 SYGVNS. Between the trimmed V and J ends, which lost 6 bases and 0 bases, there was a span of 6 bases. The CDR3 spans 14 residues. The CDR3 here is CASSRSSYNSPLHF. The CDR3 DNA reads TGTGCCAGCAGCCGGAGCTCCTATAATTCACCCCTCCACTTT. Full variable domain (remainder filled in from reference TRBV25-1 and TRBJ1-6): EADIYQTPRYLVIGTGKKITLECSQTMGHDKMYWYQQDPGMELHLIHYSYGVNSTEKGDLSSESTVSRIRTEHFPLTLESARPSHTSQYLCASSRSSYNSPLHFGNGTRLTVT.

The chain couples TRBV7-3 to TRBJ1-6, with D tentatively TRBD1 (6 bases). Trimming removed 1 base from V and 9 bases from J, with 13 bases in between. This CDR3 contains 15 residues. Looked up from germline, CDR1 is SGHTA and CDR2 is FQGTGA. CDR3: CASSLMGGGGSPLHF. The CDR3 bases are TGTGCCAGCAGCTTAATGGGGGGCGGAGGTTCACCCCTCCACTTT.

This chain joins TRBV10-3 and TRBJ2-2; TRBD2 matches 7 bases. Trimming took 10 bases from V and 4 from J; bases not matched to a gene: 3. Germline CDR1 reads ENHRY; CDR2 reads SYGVKD. The length of the CDR3 is 12 residues. The CDR3 bases are TGTGCCAGCGGGAGCGGCACCGGGGAGCTGTTTTTT. Residues: CASGSGTGELFF.

Concerning this clone: Mismatch with germline at one junction end may stem from a read error. Other DNA sequences of this sample code for an identical CDR3. The chain recombines TRBV29-1 with TRBJ2-7; TRBD2 is a possible D gene (5 bases). The CDR3 has 12 amino acids. Germline CDR1 is SQVTM and CDR2 is ANQGSEA. The CDR3 reads CSVGWQNYEQYF. The DNA for the CDR3 is TGTAGCGTTGGGTGGCAGAATTACGAGCAGTACTTC.

CDR3 coding DNA: TGTGCCAGTGGGGCTAGCGGCTACAATGAGCAGTTCTTC. It specifies CASGASGYNEQFF. The chain joins TRBV6-6 to TRBJ2-1; TRBD2 matches at 7 bases. The germline V gene has CDR1 MNHNY and CDR2 SVGAGI (reference sequence). The CDR3 sequence is 13 residues long. V lost 9 bases and J lost 3; bases outside the gene matches: 5.

The CDR3 loop reads CASRPGLADYNEQFF. The CDR3, as DNA: TGCGCCAGCAGACCGGGACTAGCGGACTACAATGAGCAGTTCTTC. V gene TRBV5-1 combines with J gene TRBJ2-1; 11 bases are a match to TRBD2. Germline CDR1 is SGHRS and CDR2 is YFSETQ. Trimming took 5 bases from V and 3 from J; bases not matched to a gene: 4. The CDR3 is 15 residues long.

The chain is built from TRBV5-1 and TRBJ1-3; weak D call: TRBD1 (6 bases). V was cut by 4 bases and J by 4 bases, with 12 bases left in between. Germline lookup yields CDR1 SGHRS and CDR2 YFSETQ. The CDR3 length is 14 residues. CDR3 loop: CASSETGQGNTIYF. The CDR3 region has the DNA TGCGCCAGCAGCGAAACGGGACAAGGAAACACCATATATTTT.

The genes are TRBV27 and TRBJ2-1; the D is unclear. The germline V and J ends were trimmed by 0 bases and 4 bases, with 7 bases remaining between them. There are 14 residues in the CDR3. Germline V lookup: CDR1 MNHEY, CDR2 SMNVEV (reference sequence). CDR3 DNA sequence: TGTGCCAGCAGTTTATCGATAAGTTACAATGAGCAGTTCTTC. As protein: CASSLSISYNEQFF.

The chain combines TRBV19 with TRBJ1-5; the match to TRBD1 covers 7 bases. V shed 5 bases and J 5 bases; nucleotides not matched to a gene: 9. Germline CDR1 and CDR2: LNHDA and SQIVND (reference sequence). The CDR3 is 15 residues long. The CDR3 DNA reads as TGTGCCAGTAGTGACCGGAGGGGGCATGATCAGCCCCAGCATTTT. It is translated as CASSDRRGHDQPQHF.

The chain carries TRBV5-4 and TRBJ1-1; possibly TRBD1 for D (6 bases). V was trimmed by 1 base and J by 4 bases, leaving 11 bases between them. In germline, CDR1 is SGHNT, CDR2 YYREEE (reference sequence). The CDR3 runs to 14 residues. The CDR3 region has the DNA TGTGCCAGCAGCTTGTGGGGGCCGAGCACTGAAGCTTTCTTT. Its translation is CASSLWGPSTEAFF.

This sequence joins TRBV15 and TRBJ2-2; D is possibly TRBD2 (5 bases). The CDR3 length is 14 residues. CDR1 is LNHNV and CDR2 is YYDKDF in the germline V gene (reference sequence). V lost 4 bases and J 6 bases, leaving 12 bases between the germline ends. The DNA for the CDR3 is TGTGCCACCAGCAAGCGGTATGGGTCCGGGGAGCTGTTTTTT. This translates into CATSKRYGSGELFF.

This clone was seen once. The chain links TRBV19 to TRBJ1-2; D remains unclear. Germline V lookup: CDR1 LNHDA, CDR2 SQIVND (reference sequence). The CDR3 has 13 amino acids. The ends were cut back, 8 bases at V and 5 bases at J, with 15 bases in the middle. The chain's CDR3 is CASQADGLYGYTF. CDR3 nucleotide sequence: TGTGCCAGTCAAGCGGACGGACTTTATGGCTACACCTTC.

The gene calls are TRBV28 and TRBJ1-4; 7 positions agree with TRBD1. CDR1 MDHEN and CDR2 SYDVKM come from the germline V gene. V dropped 1 base and J dropped 7; count of bases not matched to a gene: 6. The CDR3 extends over 15 amino acids. The CDR3 spells CASSLSGTVGEKLFF. The DNA for the CDR3 is TGTGCCAGCAGTTTATCGGGGACAGTGGGTGAAAAACTGTTTTTT.

V gene TRBV18 combines with J gene TRBJ2-7, with TRBD1 matching 12 bases. Germline CDR1 is KGHSH and CDR2 is LQKENI. The CDR3 extends over 14 amino acids. V was clipped by 5 bases and J by 4 bases; unmatched bases: 3. The CDR3 spells CASSAGQGAYEQYF. CDR3 nucleotides: TGTGCCAGCTCAGCGGGACAGGGGGCGTACGAGCAGTACTTC.

This chain uses TRBV29-1 with TRBJ2-7; D is ambiguous. This CDR3 comprises 12 residues. V lost 0 bases, J lost 6 bases, and 9 bases lay in between. Germline V CDR1 and CDR2: SQVTM, ANQGSEA. CDR3 nucleotide sequence: TGCAGCGTTGAAGATCGCCAGCTCGAGCAGTACTTC. Translated: CSVEDRQLEQYF.